This TCR beta chain was retrieved from a study of blood T cells in healthy people across ages. In this sample, this clonotype turned up a few times. Its antigen is still unknown. The CDR3 runs to 12 residues. The germline V and J ends were trimmed by 6 bases and 6 bases, with 14 bases remaining between them. Germline V gene sequence: CDR1 GTSNPN, CDR2 SVGIG (reference sequence). Study-wide points: Shifts in expanded clonotypes may have been confounded by donor CMV status, which was unknown.

With a J-beta primer mix and a sample-barcoded 5' primer, a second PCR ran roughly 6 to 12 cycles. TCRdb reprocessed the 5' RACE reads with MiXCR, giving one entry per CDR3 protein. The sample has some 900,000 distinct CDR3 sequences, approximately 49% seen once. Specimen: blood. The sequence was collected from a man younger than 40 in good health. The gene calls are TRBV30 and TRBJ1-2, with D possibly being TRBD1 (5 bases). The CDR3 nucleotides are TGTGCCTGTAGCAGGGTGAGGGATGGCTACACCTTC. Its protein product is CACSRVRDGYTF.